One sample yielded the 29 T cell receptor beta chains listed below, sequenced in a study of identical twins. TCRdb analysed the 5' RACE reads with MiXCR anew, one entry per CDR3 protein. The data hold 1,800,000 or so distinct CDR3 sequences, with 32% observed a single time. The sequencing sample was made of cord blood. The source is a newborn girl in good health.

This clonotype turned up a few times. The chain links TRBV4-2 to TRBJ1-6, with D uncertain. From germline, CDR1 is LGHNA and CDR2 YNFKEQ. The V and J ends lost 1 base and 2 bases respectively, with 6 bases between them. The CDR3 loop spans 15 amino acids. The CDR3 spells CASSQASTYNSPLHF. CDR3 sequence (DNA): TGTGCCAGCAGCCAAGCCTCGACCTATAATTCACCCCTCCACTTT.

The rearrangement uses TRBV3-1 and TRBJ1-5; perhaps TRBD1 as D (5 bases). Germline V gives CDR1 LGHDT, CDR2 YNNKEL (reference sequence). The CDR3 runs 12 residues. V lost 10 bases, J lost 5 bases, and 12 bases lay in between. CDR3 residues: CANWGEDQPQHF. The CDR3 DNA reads TGTGCCAACTGGGGGGAGGATCAGCCCCAGCATTTT.

With respect to this clonotype: The junction differs from germline at one of its ends, possibly a read error. The chain is built from TRBV2 and TRBJ2-1; the D gene is possibly TRBD2 (5 bases). Per germline, CDR1 SNHLY and CDR2 FYNNEI. The CDR3 length is 15 residues. The CDR3 nucleotides read TGTACCAGCAGTGAAATGGGGAGCTCCTACAATGAGCAGTTCTTC. Its protein product is CTSSEMGSSYNEQFF.

This clonotype was counted between two and nine times. The rearrangement uses TRBV12-3 or TRBV12-4 and TRBJ2-7; D call uncertain. The length of the CDR3 is 12 residues. The V end was cut by 5 bases, the J end by 0 bases, with 5 bases between. The CDR3 loop reads CASSAISYEQYF. Written as DNA, the CDR3 is TGTGCCAGCAGTGCCATCTCCTACGAGCAGTACTTC.

V gene TRBV2 combines with J gene TRBJ2-1, with D perhaps matching TRBD2 (6 bases). The CDR3 extends over 14 amino acids. The germline V gene has CDR1 SNHLY and CDR2 FYNNEI. Trimming stripped 7 bases from V and 4 bases from J, with 14 bases between. CDR3 DNA: TGTGCCAGCACCCAGCGGGTAAGGTACAATGAGCAGTTCTTC. It yields the protein CASTQRVRYNEQFF. The whole variable domain, filled in from reference TRBV2 and TRBJ2-1, reads EPEVTQTPSHQVTQMGQEVILRCVPISNHLYFYWYRQILGQKVEFLVSFYNNEISEKSEIFDDQFSVERPDGSNFTLKIRSTKLEDSAMYFCASTQRVRYNEQFFGPGTRLTVL.

The chain carries TRBV20-1 and TRBJ2-7; 7 bases align to TRBD1. Germline assignment: CDR1 DFQATT and CDR2 SNEGSKA (reference sequence). Trimming removed 6 bases from V and 1 base from J; junction bases left unmatched: 15. The CDR3 has 16 amino acids. The CDR3 protein is CSANVHRDSGSYEQYF. The DNA of the CDR3 is TGCAGTGCGAACGTCCACCGGGACAGTGGTTCCTACGAGCAGTACTTC.

This clonotype was detected many times. The genes are TRBV7-2 and TRBJ2-3; D perhaps matches TRBD2 (6 bases). The CDR3 extends over 16 amino acids. The germline CDR1 and CDR2 sequences are SGHTA and FQGNSA. Trimming shortened V by 0 bases and J by 2 bases, and 12 bases separated the two germline ends. The CDR3 coding sequence is TGTGCCAGCAGCTTAGCGGTCGCGGGACTCACAGATACGCAGTATTTT. Translated, it gives CASSLAVAGLTDTQYF.

This clonotype has a handful of counts. This chain connects TRBV27 to TRBJ1-2; 9 bases are shared with TRBD1. The ends lost 0 bases at V and 4 bases at J; junction bases unmatched: 6. From germline, CDR1 is MNHEY and CDR2 SMNVEV (reference sequence). The CDR3 extends over 16 amino acids. CDR3 amino acids: CASSLSRTGVRYGYTF. CDR3 sequence (DNA): TGTGCCAGCAGTTTATCCCGGACAGGGGTCCGCTATGGCTACACCTTC.

The chain links TRBV24-1 to TRBJ2-1; D gene uncertain. V dropped 4 bases and J dropped 0 bases, with 12 bases sitting between them. CDR3 length equals 16 residues. CDR1 and CDR2 (germline): KGHDR, SFDVKD. The CDR3 is CATSEAGRSSYNEQFF. In nucleotides, the CDR3 is TGTGCCACCAGTGAAGCCGGACGGAGCTCCTACAATGAGCAGTTCTTC.

The genes are TRBV20-1 and TRBJ2-1; 11 bases are a match to TRBD2. CDR1 and CDR2 from the germline V gene are DFQATT and SNEGSKA (reference sequence). The CDR3 runs to 15 residues. V lost 6 bases, J lost 6 bases, and 10 bases stayed unmatched. In DNA form, the CDR3 reads TGCAGTGCCACGCAACTAGCGGGAGTAGGCAATGAGCAGTTCTTC. Encoded protein: CSATQLAGVGNEQFF.

This clonotype appeared many times. The V and J genes are TRBV6-5 and TRBJ1-2; D call uncertain. Looked up from germline, CDR1 is MNHEY and CDR2 is SVGAGI. The CDR3 has 13 residues. Between the trimmed V and J ends, which lost 3 bases and 2 bases, there was a span of 7 bases. As DNA, the CDR3 is TGTGCCAGCAGTTATGTACAAAACTATGGCTACACCTTC. Amino acid sequence: CASSYVQNYGYTF.

This clonotype showed up just a few times. This rearrangement joins TRBV5-1 to TRBJ2-7; TRBD2 is a possible D gene (5 bases). The germline V gene encodes CDR1 SGHRS and CDR2 YFSETQ. The CDR3 runs 15 residues. The V end lost 5 bases, the J end lost 3 bases, and 18 bases lay between the germline ends. The DNA of the CDR3 is TGCGCCAGCAGACCGGGGTGGGATAGAAACTACGAGCAGTACTTC. Translation: CASRPGWDRNYEQYF. Together with reference TRBV5-1 and TRBJ2-7, the CDR3 gives the full variable domain: KAGVTQTPRYLIKTRGQQVTLSCSPISGHRSVSWYQQTPGQGLQFLFEYFSETQRNKGNFPGRFSGRQFSNSRSEMNVSTLELGDSALYLCASRPGWDRNYEQYFGPGTRLTVT.

V gene TRBV3-1 combines with J gene TRBJ2-5; 10 positions match TRBD2. CDR1 LGHDT and CDR2 YNNKEL come from the germline V gene (reference sequence). This CDR3 has 16 residues. The V and J ends lost 0 bases and 11 bases, in that order; junction bases with no gene match: 12. This chain's CDR3 is CASSQDQASGSLEQYF. CDR3 bases: TGTGCCAGCAGCCAAGATCAGGCTAGCGGGAGCTTAGAGCAGTACTTC.

The chain uses TRBV7-2 and TRBJ2-7; D may correspond to TRBD1 or TRBD2 (5 bases each). This CDR3 has 15 amino acids. Germline V gene data show CDR1 as SGHTA and CDR2 as FQGNSA. Deletions cut 1 base from V and 4 bases from J, with 14 bases between. The CDR3 DNA reads as TGTGCCAGCAGCTTAGTAGGGACCCGCTTATACGAGCAGTACTTC. This gives the protein CASSLVGTRLYEQYF.

This chain's CDR3 is CASSFTGVTTSGKSYEQYF. The CDR3 nucleotides read TGTGCCAGCAGCTTTACTGGGGTTACTACTAGCGGGAAGTCGTACGAGCAGTACTTC. This chain uses TRBV7-9 with TRBJ2-5; 10 bases match TRBD2. The DNA end favors TRBJ2-7, so the J call may be wrong. Per germline, CDR1 SEHNR and CDR2 FQNEAQ (reference sequence). The length of the CDR3 is 19 residues.

This sequence joins TRBV20-1 and TRBJ2-4, with D hard to call. CDR1 and CDR2 (germline): DFQATT, SNEGSKA (reference sequence). The CDR3 has 11 residues. The ends were cut back, 3 bases at V and 11 bases at J, with 11 bases in the middle. CDR3 nucleotide sequence: TGCAGTGCTAGCCCCTATCCGCTTCAGTACTTC. Its protein product is CSASPYPLQYF.

The chain is built from TRBV7-2 and TRBJ2-1; D is perhaps TRBD1 or TRBD2 (5 bases each). Per germline, CDR1 SGHTA and CDR2 FQGNSA. Trimming took 5 bases from V and 13 from J, leaving 24 bases between them. The CDR3 runs to 15 residues. The CDR3 coding sequence is TGTGCCAGCAGCCCTGGCCGTCTCTCCCCGGGGACCCAGTTCTTC. Amino acid sequence: CASSPGRLSPGTQFF. The full variable domain, its missing parts supplied by reference TRBV7-2 and TRBJ2-1, is GAGVSQSPSNKVTEKGKDVELRCDPISGHTALYWYRQSLGQGLEFLIYFQGNSAPDKSGLPSDRFSAERTGGSVSTLTIQRTQQEDSAVYLCASSPGRLSPGTQFFGPGTRLTVL.

This clonotype was detected only a few times. The chain employs TRBV20-1 and TRBJ1-1, with D possibly matching TRBD1 (6 bases). CDR1 and CDR2 (germline): DFQATT, SNEGSKA (reference sequence). This CDR3 is 13 amino acids long. V was clipped by 4 bases and J by 4 bases, with 13 bases between them. The CDR3, as DNA: TGCAGTGCTATCGACGACAGGAGCACTGAAGCTTTCTTT. Translating it yields CSAIDDRSTEAFF.

Notes on this clonotype: A much larger clone differs by one base, so this may be a read error. The chain uses TRBV29-1 and TRBJ2-3, with 11 bases aligning to TRBD2. CDR3 length: 17 residues. V shed 2 bases and J 2 bases; nucleotides not matched to a gene: 9. Germline loops: CDR1 SQVTM, CDR2 ANQGSEA. This chain's CDR3 is CSVERYRLAGLTDTQYF. The CDR3 DNA reads as TGCAGCGTTGAAAGGTATCGACTAGCGGGGCTCACAGATACGCAGTATTTT.

This clonotype was recorded at least ten times. This chain links TRBV7-2 with TRBJ2-1, with 13 bases matching TRBD2. Germline V lookup: CDR1 SGHTA, CDR2 FQGNSA. The CDR3 is 15 amino acids. The V segment lost 6 bases and the J segment 4 bases; nucleotides outside the gene matches: 3. The CDR3 nucleotides are TGTGCCAGCAGTTCGACTAGCGGGAGGTACAATGAGCAGTTCTTC. This sequence encodes CASSSTSGRYNEQFF.

The rearrangement links TRBV15 to TRBJ1-5, with a weak D call TRBD1 (6 bases). Germline lookup yields CDR1 LNHNV and CDR2 YYDKDF (reference sequence). CDR3 length: 15 amino acids. V gave up 3 bases and J gave up 3 bases, with 12 bases separating them. The CDR3 is CATSRAGVYNQPQHF. DNA of the CDR3: TGTGCCACCAGCAGGGCAGGGGTATACAATCAGCCCCAGCATTTT.

This clonotype has only a few counts. This chain links TRBV27 with TRBJ1-1; D may be TRBD1 (6 bases). Trimming took off 5 bases at V and 1 base at J, with 14 bases between the two ends. Germline loops: CDR1 MNHEY, CDR2 SMNVEV (reference sequence). This CDR3 spans 15 amino acids. The chain's CDR3 is CASSLGTHGNTEAFF. DNA of the CDR3: TGTGCCAGCAGTCTAGGGACACATGGGAACACTGAAGCTTTCTTT.

The chain joins TRBV27 to TRBJ2-3, with no clear D. Germline V gene data show CDR1 as MNHEY and CDR2 as SMNVEV (reference sequence). The CDR3 runs to 16 residues. V was shortened by 6 bases and J by 1 base, with 17 bases between the two germline ends. DNA of the CDR3: TGTGCCAGCAGCTCCCCGGACCACCTCGGCACAGATACGCAGTATTTT. Protein product: CASSSPDHLGTDTQYF.

The chain has TRBV4-1 and TRBJ1-4, with D possibly TRBD1 on 6 matching bases. V was trimmed by 0 bases and J by 7 bases, leaving 18 bases between them. The germline V gene has CDR1 MGHRA and CDR2 YSYEKL. This CDR3 has 17 residues. CDR3 sequence (DNA): TGCGCCAGCAGCCAAGATTGGAGCAGGGGCGTCAGTGAAAAACTGTTTTTT. It encodes CASSQDWSRGVSEKLFF.

Here the CDR3 reads CASSTVPGTGIFLTQYF. CDR3 nucleotides: TGTGCCAGCAGTACTGTACCCGGGACTGGGATCTTTTTGACCCAGTACTTC. The chain couples TRBV6-5 to TRBJ2-5; tentative D call: TRBD2 (6 bases). V was shortened by 5 bases and J by 7 bases, with 26 bases between the two germline ends. The CDR3 is 17 amino acids. CDR1 is MNHEY, CDR2 SVGAGI, per germline.

The chain joins TRBV20-1 to TRBJ2-5, with D hard to call. TRBJ2-7 matches the DNA end more closely, so the J call is doubtful. The CDR3 length is 15 residues. CDR1 is DFQATT, CDR2 SNEGSKA, per germline (reference sequence). This CDR3 reads CSARPQVGFSYEQYF. CDR3 nucleotides: TGCAGTGCCAGACCCCAAGTTGGATTCTCCTACGAGCAGTACTTC.

This clonotype was detected a few times. The genes are TRBV5-1 and TRBJ2-7; possibly TRBD2 for D (5 bases). Trimming took off 2 bases at V and 0 bases at J, with 9 bases between the two ends. CDR3 length: 14 amino acids. Germline CDR1 is SGHRS and CDR2 is YFSETQ. CDR3 loop: CASSFGVGSYEQYF. The CDR3 DNA reads TGCGCCAGCAGCTTCGGGGTTGGCTCCTACGAGCAGTACTTC.

V usage is TRBV20-1 and J usage is TRBJ2-4, with 7 positions matching TRBD2. The J call may be in error: the DNA end matches TRBJ2-7 better. This CDR3 comprises 15 residues. CDR1 and CDR2 from the germline V gene are DFQATT and SNEGSKA (reference sequence). This CDR3 is CSARRPWTRSYEQYF. The CDR3 nucleotides read TGCAGTGCTAGGAGGCCGTGGACTAGGTCCTACGAGCAGTACTTC.

The rearrangement joins TRBV20-1 to TRBJ2-4; weak D call: TRBD2 (6 bases). V was clipped by 0 bases and J by 9 bases, with 12 bases between them. This CDR3 spans 13 amino acids. The germline CDR1 and CDR2 sequences are DFQATT and SNEGSKA (reference sequence). CDR3 loop: CSARESGESIQYF. CDR3 DNA: TGCAGTGCTAGAGAGTCGGGGGAGAGCATTCAGTACTTC.